The next 5 T cell receptor beta chains were all read from a single sample in a study of TET2 disruption in CD19-targeted CAR T cells. Noted treatment: autologous CTL019 cells: CD19 CAR with 4-1BB and CD3 zeta domains. The data were produced by immunoSEQ multiplex PCR, yet TCRdb's version contains in-frame clones alone and is incomplete. This sample's clone table lists under 450 clones. Here the sequenced sample was peripheral blood, taken from a patient treated with CD19 CAR T cells. Source of these receptors: an older man with chronic lymphocytic leukemia.

Frequency places this clone as medium-sized. CDR3 amino acids: CASSDRDRLADEQYF. Partial CDR3 DNA: TGTGCCAGCAGTGACCGGGACAGGCTCGCGGACGAG. This chain links TRBV6-2 or TRBV6-3 with TRBJ2-7, with 8 positions matching TRBD1. The CDR3 end is not reached by the read, which stops 3 residues before it; the germline J gene fills it in. The germline V gene encodes CDR1 MNHEY and CDR2 SVGEGT. Trimming at V came to 5 bases and at J to 5 bases, leaving 11 bases not matched to a gene. This CDR3 contains 15 residues.

Frequency places this clone as medium-sized. The CDR3 goes on 3 residues after the read ends, and that part is filled in from the germline J gene. This chain joins TRBV20-1 and TRBJ2-5; 10 bases fit TRBD1. There are 15 residues in the CDR3. Germline values: CDR1 DFQATT, CDR2 SNEGSKA (reference sequence). After removal of 0 bases from V and 5 bases from J, the junction contained 6 bases not matched to a gene. The CDR3 loop reads CSARDPTGGLETQYF. The sequenced part of the CDR3 DNA is TGCAGTGCTAGAGACCCGACAGGGGGCCTGGAGACC.

This clone shows up as large by frequency. The read falls 3 residues short of the CDR3 end, and the missing part is taken from the germline J gene. The genes are TRBV18 and TRBJ2-7; D is unresolved. The ends were cut back, 3 bases at V and 0 bases at J, with 12 bases in the middle. This CDR3 has 15 amino acids. Germline CDR1 KGHSH, CDR2 LQKENI. The CDR3 loop reads CASSPSQESSYEQYF. Partial CDR3 DNA: TGTGCCAGCTCACCGTCCCAGGAGAGCTCCTACGAG.

This clone is deemed medium-sized by its frequency. The read terminates 3 residues before the CDR3 end, so the remaining end is supplied by the germline J gene. The chain recombines TRBV4-2 with TRBJ1-5; 9 bases agree with TRBD1. The germline V gene encodes CDR1 LGHNA and CDR2 YNFKEQ. J lost 0 bases, V lost 1 base, and 1 base had no gene match. This CDR3 is built from 16 residues. Partial CDR3 DNA: TGTGCCAGCAGCCAAGGGACAGGGGCTAGCAATCAGCCC. Residues: CASSQGTGASNQP. Given in full, the CDR3 is CASSQGTGASNQPQHF.

Frequency places this clone as medium-sized (0.01 to 0.1%). The read terminates 3 residues ahead of where the CDR3 ends, so the germline J gene completes it. This sequence joins TRBV7-3 and TRBJ2-1; 13 bases match TRBD2. From germline, CDR1 is SGHTA and CDR2 FQGTGA. After removal of 2 bases from V and 2 bases from J, the junction contained 3 bases not matched to a gene. The CDR3 runs 17 residues. The CDR3 reads CASSLSGLAGAYNEQFF. The DNA read from the CDR3 is TGTGCCAGCAGCTTATCCGGACTAGCGGGGGCCTACAATGAG.